The entry below gives a single T cell receptor beta chain sequence along with its context. Its antigen is undetermined. CDR3 length: 14 residues. In germline, CDR1 is SGHDT, CDR2 YYEEEE. V was clipped by 2 bases and J by 5 bases, with 11 bases between them. The sample is drawn from a study of cytomegalovirus exposure and HLA in healthy donors. General study findings and limits: Presence/absence results assume similar sequencing depth per donor, which may not hold.

The primer mix had 60 Vbeta and 13 Jbeta primers. The repertoire was sequenced with immunoSEQ multiplex PCR; TCRdb's copy has only in-frame clones and lacks some. The ten most abundant clones cover approximately 2.4% of a sample with 110,000 to 150,000 clones. Specimen: PBMCs. This receptor was identified in a man aged 40-55 years in good health and CMV-seronegative. This chain links TRBV5-6 with TRBJ2-1; tentatively, D is TRBD1 (6 bases). The CDR3 protein is CASSLNRAHNEQFF. The CDR3 DNA is TGTGCCAGCAGCTTAAACAGGGCCCACAATGAGCAGTTCTTC.